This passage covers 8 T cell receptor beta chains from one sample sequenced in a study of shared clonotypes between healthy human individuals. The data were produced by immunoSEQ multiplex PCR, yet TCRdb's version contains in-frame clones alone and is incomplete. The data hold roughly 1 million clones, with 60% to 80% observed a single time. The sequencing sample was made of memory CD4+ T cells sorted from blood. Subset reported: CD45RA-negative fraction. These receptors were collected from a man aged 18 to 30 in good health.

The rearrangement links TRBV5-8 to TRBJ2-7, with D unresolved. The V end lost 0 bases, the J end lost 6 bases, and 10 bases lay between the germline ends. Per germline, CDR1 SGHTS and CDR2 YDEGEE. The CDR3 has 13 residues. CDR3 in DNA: TGTGCCAGCAGCTTGGTTAAGTCTGTCGAGCAGTACTTC. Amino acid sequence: CASSLVKSVEQYF.

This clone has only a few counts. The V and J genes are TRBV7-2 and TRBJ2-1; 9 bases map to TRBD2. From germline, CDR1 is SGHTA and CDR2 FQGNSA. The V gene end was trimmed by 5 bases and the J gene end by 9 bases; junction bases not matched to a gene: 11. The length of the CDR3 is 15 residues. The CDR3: CASSRRLAASREQFF. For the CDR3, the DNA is TGTGCCAGCAGCCGACGACTAGCGGCTAGTCGTGAGCAGTTCTTC.

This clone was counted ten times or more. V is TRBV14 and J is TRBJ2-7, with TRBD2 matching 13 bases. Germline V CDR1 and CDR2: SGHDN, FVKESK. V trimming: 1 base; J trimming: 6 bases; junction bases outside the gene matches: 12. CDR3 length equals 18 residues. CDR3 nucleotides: TGTGCCAGCAGCCAAGTCGGACTAGCGGGAGTGGCTAGGGGCGAGCAGTACTTC. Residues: CASSQVGLAGVARGEQYF.

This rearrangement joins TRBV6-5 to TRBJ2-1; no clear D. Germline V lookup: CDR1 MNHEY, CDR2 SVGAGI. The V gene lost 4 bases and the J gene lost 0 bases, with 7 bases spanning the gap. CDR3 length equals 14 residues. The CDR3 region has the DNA TGTGCCAGCAGTTCCCAGAGCTCCTACAATGAGCAGTTCTTC. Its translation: CASSSQSSYNEQFF.

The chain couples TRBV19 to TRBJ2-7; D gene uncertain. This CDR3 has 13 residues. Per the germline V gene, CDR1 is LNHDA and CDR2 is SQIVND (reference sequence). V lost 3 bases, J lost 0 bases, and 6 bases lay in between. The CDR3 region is CASSITISYEQYF. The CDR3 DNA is TGTGCCAGTAGTATCACCATCTCCTACGAGCAGTACTTC.

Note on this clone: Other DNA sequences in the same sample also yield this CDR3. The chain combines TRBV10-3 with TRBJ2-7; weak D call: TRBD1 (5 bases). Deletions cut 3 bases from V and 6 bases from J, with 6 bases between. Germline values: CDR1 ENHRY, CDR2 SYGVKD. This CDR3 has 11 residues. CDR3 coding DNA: TGTGCCATCAGTGAAAGGGGCGAGCAGTACTTC. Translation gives CAISERGEQYF.

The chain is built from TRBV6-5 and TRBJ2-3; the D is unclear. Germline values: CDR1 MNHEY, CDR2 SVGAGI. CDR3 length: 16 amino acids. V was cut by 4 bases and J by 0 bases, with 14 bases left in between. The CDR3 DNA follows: TGTGCCAGCAGTTGGGGTTCCGGGCCCAGCACAGATACGCAGTATTTT. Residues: CASSWGSGPSTDTQYF.

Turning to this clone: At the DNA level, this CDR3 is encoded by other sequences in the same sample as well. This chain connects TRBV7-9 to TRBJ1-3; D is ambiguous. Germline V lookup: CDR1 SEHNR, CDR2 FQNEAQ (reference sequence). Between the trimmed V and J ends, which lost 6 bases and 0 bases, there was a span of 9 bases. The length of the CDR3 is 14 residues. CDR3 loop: CASSKTGSGNTIYF. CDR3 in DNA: TGTGCCAGCAGTAAAACTGGCTCTGGAAACACCATATATTTT. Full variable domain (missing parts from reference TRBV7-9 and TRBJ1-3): DTGVSQNPRHKITKRGQNVTFRCDPISEHNRLYWYRQTLGQGPEFLTYFQNEAQLEKSRLLSDRFSAERPKGSFSTLEIQRTEQGDSAMYLCASSKTGSGNTIYFGEGSWLTVV.